This TCR beta chain was profiled in a study of blood T cell repertoires in COVID-19 (dated by TCRdb to 2019 to 2021). The study in broad terms: The collaborator samples originated in the United States, Italy and Spain and spanned the acute and convalescent phases of COVID-19. The material from the prospective study consisted of cDNA or gDNA derived from T cells, B-cell-depleted T cells, or PBMCs. Subjects who had been exposed to COVID-19, were actively infected with it, or had recovered from it provided the deeply sampled blood TCRbeta repertoires that made up the dataset. The repertoires were released in a freely available public database intended as a resource for research on the immune response to SARS-CoV-2. Samples came from the ongoing ImmuneRACE study (first 160 participants) plus 1,254 subjects from 6 global collaborators. Nearly every sample came with metadata listing a de-identified subject ID, COVID-19 status, age in years and sex. Where available, HLA class I and class II types were taken from metadata supplied by the sample provider and were not determined by assay-based typing.

The CDR3 numbers 15 residues from cysteine through phenylalanine. Only CDR3 DNA remains: 45 bases, in frame from the first base. At the junction V is shortened by 4 bases and J by 3 bases, with 13 bases in between. The germline V gene supplies CDR1 MGHDK and CDR2 SYGVNS. The full study reports these points: The amount of clinical and demographic metadata varied by source and participant and was provided uncurated.

This clone showed up just once. Its antigen specificity is not known. No much larger clonotype is one base removed from it; base qualities were not supplied. The immunoSEQ Assay, a bias-controlled multiplex PCR, was used to amplify TCRbeta CDR3 regions from genomic DNA. Concerning the study's data processing: Within the assay, amplification of reference gene primers was used to estimate how many nucleated cells each sample contained. To quantify the absolute abundance of each unique TCRbeta CDR3 rearrangement, sequence reads were collapsed and filtered. Productive Simpson clonality was computed per sample as the square root of Simpson's diversity index over productive rearrangements. TCRdb carries this immuneACCESS record with in-frame sequences only. Its versions omit some clonotypes, under half of them owing to an unresolved V gene in the studies checked, with the rest unexplained. The DNA was the basis for D and trimming; V, J and clone size are from that table. Recorded for this sample are about 220,000 clones; 88% of them occurred a single time. The top ten hold 2.6% of the sample.

Participants in the prospective study were enrolled through a virtual design, were aged roughly 18 to 100 years, and lived in roughly 26 United States geographic areas. Cohort assignment in the prospective study relied on participant-reported clinical history from a screening survey and a study questionnaire. For ImmuneRACE Cohort 3, a participant was defined as recovered based on two consecutive negative NP/OP PCR tests, clearance by a healthcare professional, or resolution of symptoms. In the prospective study, whole blood, serum and a nasopharyngeal or oropharyngeal swab were collected from each participant by mobile phlebotomists. Participants in the prospective study had the option to provide additional blood draws and questionnaires over a roughly two-month period. Prospective study blood samples were shipped either frozen or at room temperature before DNA extraction.

This receptor chain uses TRBV25-1 and TRBJ1-3, and possibly TRBD1, on 6 matching bases. The origin of this receptor is a woman in her 30s who had recovered from COVID-19. The sequenced sample was PBMCs or T cells enriched from blood (not recorded which). The sequenced DNA is TGTGCCAGCAGTGGAGGGGGAAATTTTGGAAACACCATATATTTT. Its protein product is CASSGGGNFGNTIYF.